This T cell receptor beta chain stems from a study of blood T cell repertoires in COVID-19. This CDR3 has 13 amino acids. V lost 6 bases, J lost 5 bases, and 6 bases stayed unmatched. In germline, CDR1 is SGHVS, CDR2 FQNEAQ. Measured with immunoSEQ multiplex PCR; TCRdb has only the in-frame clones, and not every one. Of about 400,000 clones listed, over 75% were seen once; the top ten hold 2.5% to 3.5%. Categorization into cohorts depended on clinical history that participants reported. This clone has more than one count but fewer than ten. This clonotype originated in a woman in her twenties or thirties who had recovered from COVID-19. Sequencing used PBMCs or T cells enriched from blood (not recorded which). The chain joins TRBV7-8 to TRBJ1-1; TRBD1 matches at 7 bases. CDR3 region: CASRWTRGTEAFF. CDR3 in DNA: TGTGCCAGCAGGTGGACCAGGGGGACTGAAGCTTTCTTT.